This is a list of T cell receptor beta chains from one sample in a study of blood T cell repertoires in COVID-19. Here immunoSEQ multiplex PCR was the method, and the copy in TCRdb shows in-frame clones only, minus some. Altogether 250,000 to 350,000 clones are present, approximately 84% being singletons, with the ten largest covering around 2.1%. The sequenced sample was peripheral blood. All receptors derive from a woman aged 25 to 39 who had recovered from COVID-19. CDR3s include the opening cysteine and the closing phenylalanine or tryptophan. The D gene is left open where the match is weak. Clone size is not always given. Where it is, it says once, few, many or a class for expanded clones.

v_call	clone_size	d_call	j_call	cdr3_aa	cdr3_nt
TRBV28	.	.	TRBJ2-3	CASTPRVGGAFADTQYF	TGTGCCAGCACCCCACGTGTAGGGGGTGCGTTCGCAGATACGCAGTATTTT
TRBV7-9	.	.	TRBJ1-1	CASNLFPSGKAFF	TGTGCCAGCAACCTTTTCCCCTCGGGGAAAGCTTTCTTT
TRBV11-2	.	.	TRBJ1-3	CASSWGDSGNTIYF	TGTGCCAGCAGCTGGGGGGACTCTGGAAACACCATATATTTT
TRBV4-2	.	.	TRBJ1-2	CASSQGTLLYGYTF	TGTGCCAGCAGCCAAGGTACTCTCCTCTATGGCTACACCTTC
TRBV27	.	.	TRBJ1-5	CASSLAGGPNQPQHF	TGTGCCAGCAGTTTAGCTGGGGGCCCCAATCAGCCCCAGCATTTT
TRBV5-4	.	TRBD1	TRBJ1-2	CASSGTGGVNYGYTF	TGTGCCAGCAGCGGGACAGGGGGCGTGAACTATGGCTACACCTTC
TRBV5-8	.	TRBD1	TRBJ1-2	CASSFKGARGNGYTF	TGTGCCAGCAGTTTTAAGGGGGCGCGAGGTAATGGCTACACCTTC
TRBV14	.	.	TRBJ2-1	CASSPLAETYNEQFF	TGTGCCAGCAGCCCCTTAGCGGAAACCTACAATGAGCAGTTCTTC
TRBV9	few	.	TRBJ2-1	CASSYRGYNEQFF	TGTGCCAGCAGCTATCGGGGCTACAATGAGCAGTTCTTC
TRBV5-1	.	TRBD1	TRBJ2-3	CASSLSRTGGTDTQYF	TGCGCCAGCAGCCTCTCCCGGACAGGAGGCACAGATACGCAGTATTTT
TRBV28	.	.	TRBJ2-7	CASSSGVEEQYF	TGTGCCAGCAGTTCAGGGGTGGAGGAGCAGTACTTC
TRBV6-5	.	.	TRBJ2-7	CASSQQYEQYF	TGTGCCAGCAGTCAACAATACGAGCAGTACTTC
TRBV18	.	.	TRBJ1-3	CASSPPGTGGNTIYF	TGTGCCAGCTCACCCCCCGGAACAGGGGGAAACACCATATATTTT
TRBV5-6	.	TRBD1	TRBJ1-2	CASSWDRAYGYTF	TGTGCCAGCAGCTGGGACAGGGCCTATGGCTACACCTTC
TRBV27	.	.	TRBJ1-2	CASSLRVMDIYGYTF	TGTGCCAGCAGTTTAAGAGTCATGGACATCTATGGCTACACCTTC
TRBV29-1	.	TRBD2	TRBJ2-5	CSVDPLAGVETQYF	TGCAGCGTTGACCCGCTAGCGGGAGTGGAGACCCAGTACTTC
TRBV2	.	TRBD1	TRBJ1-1	CASTDRGAGTEAFF	TGTGCCAGCACCGACAGGGGAGCGGGCACTGAAGCTTTCTTT
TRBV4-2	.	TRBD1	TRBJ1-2	CASSQLKTGGDGYTF	TGTGCCAGCAGCCAATTAAAGACAGGGGGCGACGGCTACACCTTC
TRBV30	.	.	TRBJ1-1	CAWREQGIGYAEAFF	TGTGCCTGGAGGGAACAGGGAATCGGATACGCTGAAGCTTTCTTT
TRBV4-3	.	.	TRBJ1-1	CASSREEASEAFF	TGCGCCAGCAGCCGGGAGGAGGCATCTGAAGCTTTCTTT
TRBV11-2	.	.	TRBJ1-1	CASSVVRNTEAFF	TGTGCCAGCAGCGTAGTGAGGAACACTGAAGCTTTCTTT
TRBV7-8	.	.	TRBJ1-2	CASSLAGGNYGYTF	TGTGCCAGCAGCTTAGCAGGGGGAAACTATGGCTACACCTTC
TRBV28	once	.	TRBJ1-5	CASRTGFSNQPQHF	TGTGCCAGCAGAACGGGATTCAGCAATCAGCCCCAGCATTTT
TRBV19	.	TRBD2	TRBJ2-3	CASRSGRGADTQYF	TGTGCCAGTAGGAGCGGGAGGGGGGCAGATACGCAGTATTTT
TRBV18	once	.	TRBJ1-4	CASSPQGLATNEKLFF	TGTGCCAGCTCCCCGCAGGGGCTTGCAACTAATGAAAAACTGTTTTTT
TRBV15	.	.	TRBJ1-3	CATSRVPVGNTIYF	TGTGCCACCAGCCGAGTGCCGGTTGGAAACACCATATATTTT
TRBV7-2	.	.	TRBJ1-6	CASSQQGGDNSPLHF	TGTGCCAGCAGCCAACAGGGAGGGGACAATTCACCCCTCCACTTT
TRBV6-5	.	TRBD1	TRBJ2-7	CASSRDRGEQYF	TGTGCCAGCAGCCGGGACAGGGGCGAGCAGTACTTC
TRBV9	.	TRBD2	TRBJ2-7	CASSVGLAGSYEQYF	TGTGCCAGCAGCGTCGGGCTAGCGGGATCCTACGAGCAGTACTTC
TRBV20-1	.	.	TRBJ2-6	CSASSPGSPSGANVLTF	TGCAGTGCTAGTTCCCCAGGATCCCCCTCTGGGGCCAACGTCCTGACTTTC
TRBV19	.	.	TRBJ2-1	CASSLTATGLHEQFF	TGTGCCAGTAGCCTAACAGCAACAGGGTTACATGAGCAGTTCTTC
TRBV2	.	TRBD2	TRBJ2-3	CASRSLAGTDTQYF	TGTGCCAGCAGGTCACTAGCGGGGACAGATACGCAGTATTTT
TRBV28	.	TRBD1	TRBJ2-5	CASSPPHRGETQYF	TGTGCCAGCAGTCCCCCCCACAGGGGGGAGACCCAGTACTTC
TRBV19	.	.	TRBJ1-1	CASSPSGWTEAFF	TGTGCCAGTAGTCCCTCAGGGTGGACTGAAGCTTTCTTT
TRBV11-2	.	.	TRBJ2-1	CASSLVGGGPYNEQFF	TGTGCCAGCAGCTTAGTTGGCGGGGGCCCATACAATGAGCAGTTCTTC
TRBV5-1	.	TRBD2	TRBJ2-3	CASSAGLAGRTDTQYF	TGCGCCAGCAGTGCTGGACTAGCGGGCCGCACAGATACGCAGTATTTT
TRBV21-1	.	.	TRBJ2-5	CAGGPGGDKETQYF	TGTGCCGGCGGGCCCGGCGGGGATAAAGAGACCCAGTACTTC
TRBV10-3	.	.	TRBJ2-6	CAVGQKDSGANVLTF	TGTGCCGTCGGACAGAAAGACTCTGGGGCCAACGTCCTGACTTTC
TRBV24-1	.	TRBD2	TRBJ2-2	CATSDSGLAEPGELFF	TGTGCCACCAGTGATTCGGGACTAGCGGAACCCGGGGAGCTGTTTTTT
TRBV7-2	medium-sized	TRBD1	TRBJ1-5	CASSPGTGGLPQHF	TGTGCCAGCAGCCCTGGGACAGGGGGATTGCCCCAGCATTTT
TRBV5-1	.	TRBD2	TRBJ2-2	CASSVGGANTGELFF	TGCGCCAGCAGTGTTGGGGGGGCGAACACCGGGGAGCTGTTTTTT
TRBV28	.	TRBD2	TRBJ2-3	CASSLGLAGINTQYF	TGTGCCAGCAGTTTAGGACTAGCGGGAATAAATACGCAGTATTTT
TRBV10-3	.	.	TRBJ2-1	CAISDTSRRMSEQFF	TGTGCCATCAGTGACACTAGCCGTAGAATGAGTGAGCAGTTCTTC
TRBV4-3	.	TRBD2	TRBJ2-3	CASSQGGTSGSTDTQYF	TGCGCCAGCAGCCAGGGAGGGACTAGCGGGAGCACAGATACGCAGTATTTT
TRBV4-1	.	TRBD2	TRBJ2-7	CASSRPGRDVNEQYF	TGCGCCAGCAGCCGCCCGGGGAGGGACGTCAACGAGCAGTACTTC
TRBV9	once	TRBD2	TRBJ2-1	CASSVALAGISYNEQFF	TGTGCCAGCAGCGTAGCTCTAGCGGGAATCTCCTACAATGAGCAGTTCTTC
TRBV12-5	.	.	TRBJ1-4	CARPPGLSSTNEKLFF	TGTGCTAGGCCCCCGGGACTTTCCTCAACTAATGAAAAACTGTTTTTT
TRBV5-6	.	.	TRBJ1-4	CASSWGGRGNEKLFF	TGTGCCAGCAGCTGGGGAGGACGGGGTAATGAAAAACTGTTTTTT
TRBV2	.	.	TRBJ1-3	CASSTNTIYF	TGTGCCAGCAGCACTAACACCATATATTTT
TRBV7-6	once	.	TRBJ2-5	CASSSQETQYF	TGTGCCAGCAGCTCACAAGAGACCCAGTACTTC
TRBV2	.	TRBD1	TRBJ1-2	CASNTDRVGGYTF	TGTGCCAGCAACACCGACAGGGTTGGTGGCTACACCTTC
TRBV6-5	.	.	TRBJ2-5	CASSLNRGGETQYF	TGTGCCAGCAGTTTGAACAGGGGGGGAGAGACCCAGTACTTC